Following are 27 T cell receptor beta chains from one sample sequenced in a study of T cell changes during pregnancy in multiple sclerosis. Measured with immunoSEQ multiplex PCR; TCRdb has only the in-frame clones, and not every one. In the table there are 45,000 or so clones, more than 75% of which are singletons. The sample taken for sequencing was PBMCs (not recorded whether the cells were cultured). The receptor set was obtained from a female donor with multiple sclerosis, enrolled in a pregnancy study.

This chain joins TRBV5-1 and TRBJ1-1; D is perhaps TRBD1 (6 bases). V was clipped by 4 bases and J by 3 bases, with 13 bases between them. This CDR3 comprises 14 residues. Looked up from germline, CDR1 is SGHRS and CDR2 is YFSETQ. The CDR3 coding sequence is TGCGCCAGCAGCGCAGGGGTTGTGGACACTGAAGCTTTCTTT. Translated, it gives CASSAGVVDTEAFF.

The chain employs TRBV25-1 and TRBJ2-1; 11 bases are a match to TRBD2. The V gene's germline CDR1 is MGHDK and CDR2 SYGVNS. J was trimmed by 10 bases and V by 6 bases; bases with no gene match: 5. CDR3 size: 13 residues. The CDR3 region has the DNA TGTGCCAGCAGGTTAGCGGGAGGGGAGGAGCAGTTCTTC. Residues: CASRLAGGEEQFF.

V usage is TRBV7-2 and J usage is TRBJ2-5, with TRBD2 matching 13 bases. With 5 bases clipped from V and 4 bases from J, the junction kept 7 bases outside the gene matches. CDR1 SGHTA and CDR2 FQGNSA come from the germline V gene. The CDR3 is 16 amino acids. In DNA form, the CDR3 reads TGTGCCAGCAGCCCCCGGACTAGCGGGAGAGGAGAGACCCAGTACTTC. Its protein product is CASSPRTSGRGETQYF.

This clone was seen once. This sequence joins TRBV5-1 and TRBJ2-3; 7 positions match TRBD1. CDR3 length: 14 residues. Unmatched junction bases numbered 5, after V lost 2 bases and J lost 5 bases. CDR1 and CDR2 from the germline V gene are SGHRS and YFSETQ. CDR3 sequence reads: CASSFNRGRDTQYF. DNA of the CDR3: TGCGCCAGCAGCTTTAACAGGGGAAGAGATACGCAGTATTTT.

The chain joins TRBV6-1 to TRBJ1-3; D remains ambiguous. Germline CDR1 reads MNHNS; CDR2 reads SASEGT. The CDR3 is 13 amino acids. The ends were cut back, 6 bases at V and 8 bases at J, with 14 bases in the middle. The CDR3 protein is CASSRSPRDTIYF. In DNA form, the CDR3 reads TGTGCCAGCAGCCGGTCCCCTAGGGACACCATATATTTT.

This clone was observed a single time. This sequence joins TRBV6-5 and TRBJ2-7; perhaps D is TRBD1 or TRBD2 (5 bases each). Germline values: CDR1 MNHEY, CDR2 SVGAGI. The CDR3 is 14 residues long. Trimming left V 2 bases short and J 3 bases short, with 11 bases between. CDR3 sequence (DNA): TGTGCCAGCAGTTACGTCCAGGGAGACTACGAGCAGTACTTC. Translation gives CASSYVQGDYEQYF.

The chain joins TRBV7-2 to TRBJ2-3; D is unresolved. The CDR3 is 16 residues long. Trimming shortened V by 1 base and J by 2 bases, and 13 bases separated the two germline ends. Germline assignment: CDR1 SGHTA and CDR2 FQGNSA. The CDR3 coding sequence is TGTGCCAGCAGCTTAGGAGGAGCAAAGAACACAGATACGCAGTATTTT. Translation gives CASSLGGAKNTDTQYF.

The CDR3 bases are TGTGCCAGCTCACTGGGAGGGGGCGGTCAGCCCCAGCATTTT. Its translation is CASSLGGGGQPQHF. The chain links TRBV18 to TRBJ1-5; 7 nucleotides agree with TRBD1. V dropped 4 bases and J dropped 6; count of bases not matched to a gene: 6. The germline gives CDR1 KGHSH, CDR2 LQKENI. The CDR3 contains 14 residues. The complete variable domain, with remaining parts taken from reference TRBV18 and TRBJ1-5, reads NAGVMQNPRHLVRRRGQEARLRCSPMKGHSHVYWYRQLPEEGLKFMVYLQKENIIDESGMPKERFSAEFPKEGPSILRIQQVVRGDSAAYFCASSLGGGGQPQHFGDGTRLSIL.

The J gene is TRBJ1-3, the V gene TRBV11-3; no clear D gene. This CDR3 contains 13 residues. The V gene lost 0 bases and the J gene lost 9 bases, with 9 bases spanning the gap. In germline, CDR1 is SGHNT, CDR2 YENEEA. The CDR3 here is CASSLDRFATIYF. The CDR3, as DNA: TGTGCCAGCAGCTTAGATCGGTTCGCCACCATATATTTT.

The CDR3 is CASSPSWTNYEQYF. The DNA for the CDR3 is TGTGCCAGCAGCCCTAGTTGGACAAACTACGAGCAGTACTTC. The chain links TRBV11-2 to TRBJ2-7; a possible D gene is TRBD1 (5 bases). Germline loops: CDR1 SGHAT, CDR2 FQNNGV. V was shortened by 5 bases and J by 3 bases, with 14 bases between the two germline ends. This CDR3 has 14 residues.

The gene calls are TRBV5-8 and TRBJ2-2; TRBD1 is a possible D gene (5 bases). With 4 bases removed from V and 5 bases from J, the gap between germline ends came to 21 bases. Germline CDR1 is SGHTS and CDR2 is YDEGEE. The CDR3 runs 17 residues. CDR3 sequence reads: CASSADLQVGRTGELFF. CDR3 coding DNA: TGTGCCAGCAGCGCCGACCTACAGGTCGGTCGTACCGGGGAGCTGTTTTTT.

The CDR3 spells CASSEGTSGYNEQFF. CDR3 DNA sequence: TGTGCCAGCAGTGAAGGGACTAGCGGTTACAATGAGCAGTTCTTC. The genes are TRBV2 and TRBJ2-1; 10 bases are a match to TRBD2. The germline V gene encodes CDR1 SNHLY and CDR2 FYNNEI. CDR3 length: 15 residues. The V and J ends lost 1 base and 4 bases, in that order; junction bases with no gene match: 1.

This chain links TRBV27 with TRBJ2-1; weak D call: TRBD2 (6 bases). This CDR3 is 13 amino acids long. Trimming took 6 bases from V and 6 from J, leaving 12 bases between them. Per germline, CDR1 MNHEY and CDR2 SMNVEV (reference sequence). The CDR3 nucleotides read TGTGCCAGCAGACGGGACTTATCCAATGAGCAGTTCTTC. Encoded protein: CASRRDLSNEQFF.

This clone is labeled as medium-sized (0.01 to 0.1%). The rearrangement uses TRBV7-9 and TRBJ1-2; 7 positions match TRBD1. V shed 2 bases and J 6 bases; nucleotides not matched to a gene: 3. Germline loops: CDR1 SEHNR, CDR2 FQNEAQ (reference sequence). CDR3 length: 13 amino acids. CDR3: CASSLTGVDGYTF. The CDR3 DNA sequence: TGTGCCAGCAGCTTAACAGGGGTAGATGGCTACACCTTC.

The chain carries TRBV7-2 and TRBJ2-1; 7 nucleotides match TRBD2. V gave up 3 bases and J gave up 6 bases; unmatched junction bases: 8. Germline V lookup: CDR1 SGHTA, CDR2 FQGNSA. The CDR3 runs 15 residues. CDR3 amino acids: CASSFSGGGGNEQFF. CDR3 in DNA: TGTGCCAGCAGCTTCTCTGGCGGGGGAGGCAATGAGCAGTTCTTC.

V is TRBV4-2 and J is TRBJ2-1; D might be TRBD2 (5 bases). V was pared by 0 bases and J by 0 bases, with 9 bases between. The length of the CDR3 is 16 residues. Germline lookup yields CDR1 LGHNA and CDR2 YNFKEQ. CDR3 residues: CASSQERASSYNEQFF. DNA of the CDR3: TGTGCCAGCAGCCAAGAGCGGGCGAGCTCCTACAATGAGCAGTTCTTC.

V usage is TRBV21-1 and J usage is TRBJ1-3; the D call of TRBD1 is as the table states it, not checked on the DNA. TRBV21-1 is listed as a pseudogene. The CDR3 contains 16 residues. Here the CDR3 DNA reads TGTGCCAGCAGCACGTATAGGGAAGGATCAACAGGCACCATATATTTT. It is translated as CASSTYREGSTGTIYF.

This clone was seen only once. The V gene is TRBV7-9, the J gene TRBJ2-7; D possibly corresponds to TRBD1 (6 bases). The length of the CDR3 is 14 residues. Trimming shortened V by 2 bases and J by 5 bases, and 13 bases separated the two germline ends. The germline V gene has CDR1 SEHNR and CDR2 FQNEAQ (reference sequence). Here the CDR3 reads CASSLTGLRNEQYF. CDR3 in DNA: TGTGCCAGCAGCTTAACAGGGCTGAGAAACGAGCAGTACTTC.

This clone occurred a few times. This sequence joins TRBV28 and TRBJ2-7; 11 positions match TRBD1. V dropped 4 bases and J dropped 1; count of bases not matched to a gene: 0. CDR1 is MDHEN and CDR2 is SYDVKM in the germline V gene. CDR3 length: 14 amino acids. CDR3 loop: CASSWDRGSYEQYF. The CDR3 bases are TGTGCCAGCAGTTGGGACAGGGGGTCCTACGAGCAGTACTTC.

The gene calls are TRBV7-2 and TRBJ2-2; 7 bases map to TRBD1. The CDR3 is 15 residues long. In germline, CDR1 is SGHTA, CDR2 FQGNSA. Unmatched junction bases numbered 5, after V lost 2 bases and J lost 5 bases. The CDR3 protein is CASSLRGQNTGELFF. CDR3 sequence (DNA): TGTGCCAGCAGCTTAAGGGGGCAGAATACCGGGGAGCTGTTTTTT.

V usage is TRBV7-9 and J usage is TRBJ2-5; TRBD2 is a possible D gene (5 bases). Germline CDR1 SEHNR, CDR2 FQNEAQ (reference sequence). V lost 6 bases and J 2 bases, leaving 10 bases between the germline ends. This CDR3 is built from 13 residues. CDR3 in DNA: TGTGCCAGCAGAACTGGAGGTCAAGAGACCCAGTACTTC. Its protein is CASRTGGQETQYF.

This chain uses TRBV25-1 with TRBJ1-3; unclear D gene. The V end was cut by 3 bases, the J end by 4 bases, with 7 bases between. The germline gives CDR1 MGHDK, CDR2 SYGVNS. The CDR3 has 13 amino acids. The CDR3 nucleotides read TGTGCCAGCAGTGAGGTCCTCGGAAACACCATATATTTT. Its protein is CASSEVLGNTIYF.

V usage is TRBV19 and J usage is TRBJ1-1, with 7 nucleotides matching TRBD1. This CDR3 region has 11 residues. The junction had 5 bases not matched to a gene; V was cut back by 7 bases and J by 9 bases. In germline, CDR1 is LNHDA, CDR2 SQIVND (reference sequence). The CDR3 protein is CASTRQGKAFF. The DNA of the CDR3 is TGTGCCAGTACAAGACAGGGTAAAGCTTTCTTT.

In this sample, this clone is medium-sized (0.01 to 0.1%). The V and J genes are TRBV6-4 and TRBJ2-3, with D possibly TRBD1 on 6 matching bases. V gave up 2 bases and J gave up 3 bases, with 9 bases separating them. Per the germline V gene, CDR1 is MRHNA and CDR2 is SNTAGT. The CDR3 runs 14 residues. CDR3 nucleotide sequence: TGTGCCAGCAGTGACATGGGGGCAACAGATACGCAGTATTTT. Residues: CASSDMGATDTQYF.

The chain employs TRBV6-6 and TRBJ2-7; either TRBD1 or TRBD2 may supply D (5 bases each). The CDR3 is 15 amino acids. V lost 0 bases and J lost 2, with 11 bases in between. CDR1 and CDR2 from the germline V gene are MNHNY and SVGAGI (reference sequence). In nucleotides, the CDR3 is TGTGCCAGCAGTTACTCGGGGGTGGGTACCTACGAGCAGTACTTC. Protein: CASSYSGVGTYEQYF.

The chain is built from TRBV20-1 and TRBJ2-5; D gene uncertain. Germline V lookup: CDR1 DFQATT, CDR2 SNEGSKA (reference sequence). The CDR3 consists of 11 residues. The V end lost 2 bases, the J end lost 2 bases, and 3 bases lay between the germline ends. CDR3 sequence: CSARQQETQYF. The CDR3 nucleotides are TGCAGTGCTAGACAGCAAGAGACCCAGTACTTC.

CDR3 nucleotide sequence: TGTGCCAGCAGCTTGATTGGTGCATCCTACGAGCAGTACTTC. Protein product: CASSLIGASYEQYF. This rearrangement joins TRBV5-5 to TRBJ2-7; D is undetermined. CDR3 length: 14 amino acids. Trimming stripped 1 base from V and 1 base from J, with 9 bases between. Germline V gene lookup returns CDR1 SGHKS and CDR2 YYEKEE (reference sequence).